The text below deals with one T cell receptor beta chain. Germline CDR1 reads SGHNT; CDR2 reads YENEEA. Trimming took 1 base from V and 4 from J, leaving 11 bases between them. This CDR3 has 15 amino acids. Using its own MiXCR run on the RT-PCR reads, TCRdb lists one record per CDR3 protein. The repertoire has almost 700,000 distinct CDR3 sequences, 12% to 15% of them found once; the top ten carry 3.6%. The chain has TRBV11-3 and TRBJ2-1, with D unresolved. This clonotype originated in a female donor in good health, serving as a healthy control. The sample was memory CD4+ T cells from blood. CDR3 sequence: CASSLGLGLYNEQFF. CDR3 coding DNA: TGTGCCAGCAGCTTAGGGTTAGGGCTTTACAATGAGCAGTTCTTC.